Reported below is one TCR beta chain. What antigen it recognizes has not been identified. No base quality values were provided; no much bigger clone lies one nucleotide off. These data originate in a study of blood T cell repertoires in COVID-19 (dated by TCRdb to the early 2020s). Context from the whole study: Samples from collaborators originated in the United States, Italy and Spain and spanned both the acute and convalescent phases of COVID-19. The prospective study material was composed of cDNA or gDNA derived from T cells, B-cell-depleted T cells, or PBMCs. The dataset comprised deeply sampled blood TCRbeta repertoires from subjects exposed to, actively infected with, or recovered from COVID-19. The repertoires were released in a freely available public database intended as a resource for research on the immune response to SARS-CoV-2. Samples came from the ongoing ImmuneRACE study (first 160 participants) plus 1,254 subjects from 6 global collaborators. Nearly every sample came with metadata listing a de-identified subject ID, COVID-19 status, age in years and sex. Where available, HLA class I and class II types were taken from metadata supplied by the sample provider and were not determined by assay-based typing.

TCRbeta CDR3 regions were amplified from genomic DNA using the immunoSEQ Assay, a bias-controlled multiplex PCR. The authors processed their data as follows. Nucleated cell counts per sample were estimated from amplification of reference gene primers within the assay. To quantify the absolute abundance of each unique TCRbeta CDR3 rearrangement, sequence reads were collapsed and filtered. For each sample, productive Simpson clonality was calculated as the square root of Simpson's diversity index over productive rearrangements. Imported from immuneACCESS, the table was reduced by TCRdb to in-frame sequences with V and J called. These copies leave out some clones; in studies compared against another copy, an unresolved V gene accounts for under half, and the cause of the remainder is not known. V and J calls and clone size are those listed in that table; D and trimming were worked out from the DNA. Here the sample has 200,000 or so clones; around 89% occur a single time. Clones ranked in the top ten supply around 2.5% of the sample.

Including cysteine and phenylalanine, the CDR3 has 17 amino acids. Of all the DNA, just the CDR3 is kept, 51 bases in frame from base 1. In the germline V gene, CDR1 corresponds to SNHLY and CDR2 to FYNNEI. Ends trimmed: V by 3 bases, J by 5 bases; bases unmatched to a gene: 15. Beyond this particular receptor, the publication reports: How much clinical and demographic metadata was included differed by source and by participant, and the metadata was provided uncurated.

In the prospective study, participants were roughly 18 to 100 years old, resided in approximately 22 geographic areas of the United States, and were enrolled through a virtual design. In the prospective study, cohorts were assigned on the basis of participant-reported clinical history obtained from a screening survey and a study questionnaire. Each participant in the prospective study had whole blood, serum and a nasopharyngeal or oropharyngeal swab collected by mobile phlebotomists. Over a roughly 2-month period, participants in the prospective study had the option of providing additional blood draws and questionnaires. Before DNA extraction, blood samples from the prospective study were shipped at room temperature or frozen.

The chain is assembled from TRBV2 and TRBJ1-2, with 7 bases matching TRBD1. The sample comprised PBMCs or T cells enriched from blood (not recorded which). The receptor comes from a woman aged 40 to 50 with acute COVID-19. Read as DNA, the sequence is TGTGCCAGCAGTGATCGGGACAGAGCCCACCATTTATATGGCTACACCTTC. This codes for CASSDRDRAHHLYGYTF.